The clone carrying this T cell receptor beta chain was observed a few times. Its target is not known. The CDR3 covers 16 residues. Germline loops: CDR1 SGHNT, CDR2 YYREEE (reference sequence). Trimming removed 0 bases from V and 3 bases from J, with 13 bases in between. This record comes from a study of cytomegalovirus exposure and HLA in healthy donors. General study findings and limits: Highly shared variants forming one cluster were likely a sequencing artifact. With later analysis, a missense DCLRE1C variant became linked to TCR beta V- and J-gene trimming.

Primers: 60 Vbeta forward and 13 Jbeta reverse. The protocol was immunoSEQ multiplex PCR, while the TCRdb copy is restricted to in-frame clones and leaves out a portion. The sample yields 120,000 to 150,000 clones, 66% seen once. V usage is TRBV5-4 and J usage is TRBJ2-1, with D perhaps matching TRBD1 (5 bases). The sample consisted of PBMCs. The clonotype originates from an older woman in good health and CMV-seronegative. CDR3 region: CASSLAGQGLYNEQFF. DNA of the CDR3: TGTGCCAGCAGCTTGGCCGGGCAGGGTCTCTACAATGAGCAGTTCTTC.